This TCR beta chain came from a study of chemoradiotherapy in HPV16-positive cancers. Generated by immunoSEQ multiplex PCR, the TCRdb table keeps only in-frame clones and is missing some. The repertoire has 9,500 to 13,000 clones, roughly 92% of them found once; the top ten carry under 2%. This CDR3 region has 13 residues. Germline V gene lookup returns CDR1 GTSNPN and CDR2 SVGIG (reference sequence). V lost 1 base, J lost 7 bases, and 4 bases stayed unmatched. Repeated repertoire sampling spanned the course of chemoradiotherapy. The receptor was isolated from a human donor with HPV-associated anogenital cancer. J is TRBJ1-5 and V is TRBV30; 7 nucleotides align to TRBD1. Sequencing used blood, obtained from a patient who underwent chemoradiotherapy. The CDR3 coding sequence is TGTGCCTGGAGTGGACAGGGACAACAGCCCCAGCATTTT. Translation gives CAWSGQGQQPQHF.